This T cell receptor beta chain appears in the sequencing data of a study of cytomegalovirus exposure and HLA in healthy donors. PCR involved 60 Vbeta and 13 Jbeta primers. TCRdb's copy holds only in-frame clones and misses some; the assay was immunoSEQ multiplex PCR. The data show more than 75,000 clones, nearly 80% seen once. Germline assignment: CDR1 MGHDK and CDR2 SYGVNS. CDR3 length: 18 amino acids. V lost 4 bases, J lost 5 bases, and 24 bases lay in between. The receptor's source is a woman in her thirties or forties in good health and CMV-seronegative. What was sequenced was PBMCs. The rearrangement uses TRBV25-1 and TRBJ2-1; a weak D match, TRBD1 (5 bases). CDR3 in amino acids: CASSGNLPSGSRDNEQFF. DNA of the CDR3: TGTGCCAGCAGTGGCAACCTCCCATCGGGCTCCAGGGACAATGAGCAGTTCTTC.